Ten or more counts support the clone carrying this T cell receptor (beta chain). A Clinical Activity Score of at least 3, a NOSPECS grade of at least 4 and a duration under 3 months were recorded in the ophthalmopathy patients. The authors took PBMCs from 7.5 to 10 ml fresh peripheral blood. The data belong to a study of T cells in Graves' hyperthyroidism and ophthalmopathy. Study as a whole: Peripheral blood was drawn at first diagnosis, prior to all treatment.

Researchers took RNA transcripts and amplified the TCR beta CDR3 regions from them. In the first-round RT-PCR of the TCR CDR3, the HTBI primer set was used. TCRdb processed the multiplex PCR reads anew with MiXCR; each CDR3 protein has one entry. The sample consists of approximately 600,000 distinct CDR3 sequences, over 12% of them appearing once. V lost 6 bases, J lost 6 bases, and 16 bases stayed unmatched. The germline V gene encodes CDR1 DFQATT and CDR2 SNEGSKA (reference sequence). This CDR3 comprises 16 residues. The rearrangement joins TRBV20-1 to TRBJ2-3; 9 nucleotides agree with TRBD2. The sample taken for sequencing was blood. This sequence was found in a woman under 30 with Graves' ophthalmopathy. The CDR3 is CSAPGVPSAGGDTQYF. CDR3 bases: TGCAGTGCCCCCGGGGTCCCTAGCGCGGGGGGGGATACGCAGTATTTT.